This T cell receptor (beta chain) was sequenced for a study of control samples from healthy donors and cancer patients. V lost 0 bases, J lost 5 bases, and 12 bases stayed unmatched. The V gene's germline CDR1 is GTSNPN and CDR2 SVGIG (reference sequence). The CDR3 has 17 residues. Sequencing used immunoSEQ multiplex PCR; TCRdb keeps in-frame clones, though not all of them. This table holds a few hundred thousand clones, approximately 92% found once. The chain links TRBV30 to TRBJ1-1, with 10 bases that match TRBD1. The sample consisted of PBMCs. The TCR originated in a man aged 35-49 years with head and neck cancer. CDR3 amino acids: CAWSVEPAGTGVTEAFF. In nucleotides, the CDR3 is TGTGCCTGGAGTGTTGAACCCGCCGGGACAGGGGTGACTGAAGCTTTCTTT.